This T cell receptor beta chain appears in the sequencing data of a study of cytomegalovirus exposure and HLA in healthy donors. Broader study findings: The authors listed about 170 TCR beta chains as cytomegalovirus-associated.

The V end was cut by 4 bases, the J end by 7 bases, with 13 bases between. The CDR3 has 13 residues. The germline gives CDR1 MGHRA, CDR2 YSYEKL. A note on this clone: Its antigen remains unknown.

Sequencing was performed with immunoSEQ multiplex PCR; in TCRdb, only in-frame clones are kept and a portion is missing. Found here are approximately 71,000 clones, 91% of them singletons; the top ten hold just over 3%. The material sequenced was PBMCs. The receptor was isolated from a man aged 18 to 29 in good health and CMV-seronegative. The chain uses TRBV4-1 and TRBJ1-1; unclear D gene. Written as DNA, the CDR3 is TGCGCCAGCAGCCTAAACCGACGGGATGAAGCTTTCTTT. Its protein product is CASSLNRRDEAFF.